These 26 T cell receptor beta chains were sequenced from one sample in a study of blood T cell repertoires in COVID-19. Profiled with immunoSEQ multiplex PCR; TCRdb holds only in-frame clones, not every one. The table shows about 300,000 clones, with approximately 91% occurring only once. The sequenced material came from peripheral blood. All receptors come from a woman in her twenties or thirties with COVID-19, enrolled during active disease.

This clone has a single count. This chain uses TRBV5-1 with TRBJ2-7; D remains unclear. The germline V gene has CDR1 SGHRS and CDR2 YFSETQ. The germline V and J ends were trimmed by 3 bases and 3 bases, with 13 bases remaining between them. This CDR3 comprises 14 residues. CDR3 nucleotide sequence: TGCGCCAGCAGCTCTGCCAGTCCTCACTACGAGCAGTACTTC. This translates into CASSSASPHYEQYF.

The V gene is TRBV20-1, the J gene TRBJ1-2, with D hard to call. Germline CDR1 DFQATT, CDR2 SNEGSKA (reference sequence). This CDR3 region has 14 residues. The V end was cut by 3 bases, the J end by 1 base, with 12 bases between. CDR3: CSASPGLRNYGYTF. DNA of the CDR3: TGCAGTGCTAGTCCAGGACTGCGTAACTATGGCTACACCTTC.

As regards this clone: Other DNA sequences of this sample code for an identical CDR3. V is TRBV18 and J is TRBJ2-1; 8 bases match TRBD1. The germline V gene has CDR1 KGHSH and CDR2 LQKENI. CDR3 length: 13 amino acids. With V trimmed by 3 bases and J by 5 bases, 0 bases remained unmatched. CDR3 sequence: CASSPGQDNEQFF. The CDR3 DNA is TGTGCCAGCTCACCGGGACAGGACAATGAGCAGTTCTTC.

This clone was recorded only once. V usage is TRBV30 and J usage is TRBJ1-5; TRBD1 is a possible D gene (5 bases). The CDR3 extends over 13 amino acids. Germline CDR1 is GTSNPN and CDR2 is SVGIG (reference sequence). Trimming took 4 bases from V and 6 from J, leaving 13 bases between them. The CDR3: CAWTAGLGQPQHF. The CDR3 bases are TGTGCCTGGACCGCAGGGCTGGGTCAGCCCCAGCATTTT.

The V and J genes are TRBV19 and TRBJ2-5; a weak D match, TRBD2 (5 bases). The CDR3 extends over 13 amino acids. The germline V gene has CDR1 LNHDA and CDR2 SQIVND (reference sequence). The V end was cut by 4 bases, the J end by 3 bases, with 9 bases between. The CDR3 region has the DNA TGTGCCAGTAGTAGGGAGCCAGAAGAGACCCAGTACTTC. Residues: CASSREPEETQYF.

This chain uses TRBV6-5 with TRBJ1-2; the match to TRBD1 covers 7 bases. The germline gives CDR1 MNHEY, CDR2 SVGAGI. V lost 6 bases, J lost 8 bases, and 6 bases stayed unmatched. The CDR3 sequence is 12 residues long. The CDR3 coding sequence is TGTGCCAGCAGCTCGGGACAGTTCGGCTACACCTTC. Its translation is CASSSGQFGYTF.

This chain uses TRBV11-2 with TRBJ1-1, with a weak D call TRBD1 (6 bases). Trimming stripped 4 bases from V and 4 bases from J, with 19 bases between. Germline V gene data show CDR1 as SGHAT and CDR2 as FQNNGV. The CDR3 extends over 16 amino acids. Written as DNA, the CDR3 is TGTGCCAGCAGCTCGGAACACAGGGAGGGGAGCACTGAAGCTTTCTTT. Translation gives CASSSEHREGSTEAFF. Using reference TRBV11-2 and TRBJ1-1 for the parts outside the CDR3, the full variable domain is EAGVAQSPRYKIIEKRQSVAFWCNPISGHATLYWYQQILGQGPKLLIQFQNNGVVDDSQLPKDRFSAERLKGVDSTLKIQPAKLEDSAVYLCASSSEHREGSTEAFFGQGTRLTVV.

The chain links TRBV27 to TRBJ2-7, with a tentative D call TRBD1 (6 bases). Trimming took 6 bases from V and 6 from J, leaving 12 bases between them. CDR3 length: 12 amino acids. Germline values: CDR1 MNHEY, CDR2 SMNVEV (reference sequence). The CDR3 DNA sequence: TGTGCCAGCAGGAAGGGGGAGACCGAGCAGTACTTC. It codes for CASRKGETEQYF.

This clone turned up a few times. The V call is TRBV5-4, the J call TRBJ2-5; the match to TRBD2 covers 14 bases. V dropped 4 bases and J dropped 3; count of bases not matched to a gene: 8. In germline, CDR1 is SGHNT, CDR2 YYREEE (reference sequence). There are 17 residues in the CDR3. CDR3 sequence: CASSGGPGLAGEETQYF. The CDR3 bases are TGTGCCAGCAGCGGCGGTCCGGGACTAGCGGGAGAAGAGACCCAGTACTTC.

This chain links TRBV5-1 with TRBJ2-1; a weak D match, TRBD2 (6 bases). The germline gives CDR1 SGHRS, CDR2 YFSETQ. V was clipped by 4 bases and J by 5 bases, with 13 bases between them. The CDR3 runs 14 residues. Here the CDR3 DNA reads TGCGCCAGCAGCCTCGGGACTGCCCACAATGAGCAGTTCTTC. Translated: CASSLGTAHNEQFF.

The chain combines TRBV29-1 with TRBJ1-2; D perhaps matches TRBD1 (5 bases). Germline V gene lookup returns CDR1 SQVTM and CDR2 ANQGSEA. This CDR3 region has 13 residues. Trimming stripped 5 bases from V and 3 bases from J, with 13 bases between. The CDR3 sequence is CSVKGRVDYGYTF. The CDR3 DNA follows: TGCAGCGTTAAGGGCAGGGTCGACTATGGCTACACCTTC.

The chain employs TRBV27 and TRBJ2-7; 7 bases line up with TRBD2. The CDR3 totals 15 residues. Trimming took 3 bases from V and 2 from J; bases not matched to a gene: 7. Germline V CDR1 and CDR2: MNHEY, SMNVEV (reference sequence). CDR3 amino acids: CASSFKPSGAYEQYF. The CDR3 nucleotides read TGTGCCAGCAGTTTCAAACCTAGCGGTGCCTACGAGCAGTACTTC.

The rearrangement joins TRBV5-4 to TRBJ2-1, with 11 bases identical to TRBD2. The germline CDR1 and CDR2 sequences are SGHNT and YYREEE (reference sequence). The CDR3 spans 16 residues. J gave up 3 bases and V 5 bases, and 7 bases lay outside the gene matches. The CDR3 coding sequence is TGTGCCAGCAGGTCGCTAGCGGGAGGATTCTACAATGAGCAGTTCTTC. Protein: CASRSLAGGFYNEQFF.

The CDR3 reads CASGGQGSGNTIYF. In nucleotides, the CDR3 is TGTGCCAGCGGGGGACAGGGCTCTGGAAACACCATATATTTT. The chain is built from TRBV28 and TRBJ1-3; 9 positions agree with TRBD1. The germline gives CDR1 MDHEN, CDR2 SYDVKM. The CDR3 totals 14 residues. V gave up 8 bases and J gave up 0 bases; unmatched junction bases: 2. The full variable domain, in which reference TRBV28 and TRBJ1-3 provide the parts outside the CDR3, is DVKVTQSSRYLVKRTGEKVFLECVQDMDHENMFWYRQDPGLGLRLIYFSYDVKMKEKGDIPEGYSVSREKKERFSLILESASTNQTSMYLCASGGQGSGNTIYFGEGSWLTVV.

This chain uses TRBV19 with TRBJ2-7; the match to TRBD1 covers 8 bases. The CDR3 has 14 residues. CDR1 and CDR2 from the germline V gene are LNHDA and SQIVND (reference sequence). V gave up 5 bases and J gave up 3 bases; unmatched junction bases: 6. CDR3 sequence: CASSGRTGLYEQYF. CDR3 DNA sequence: TGTGCCAGTAGTGGGAGGACAGGGCTCTACGAGCAGTACTTC.

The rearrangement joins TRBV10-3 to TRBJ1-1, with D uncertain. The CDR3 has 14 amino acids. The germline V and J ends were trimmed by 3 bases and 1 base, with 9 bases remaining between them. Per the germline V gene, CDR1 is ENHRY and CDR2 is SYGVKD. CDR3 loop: CAISDPGGNTEAFF. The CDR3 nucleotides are TGTGCCATCAGTGATCCCGGTGGGAACACTGAAGCTTTCTTT.

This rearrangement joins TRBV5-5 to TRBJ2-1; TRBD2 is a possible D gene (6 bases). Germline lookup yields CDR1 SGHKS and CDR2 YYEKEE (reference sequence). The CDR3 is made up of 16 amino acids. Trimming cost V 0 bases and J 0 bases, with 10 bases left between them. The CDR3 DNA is TGTGCCAGCAGCTTGGCCGACGGGAGCTCCTACAATGAGCAGTTCTTC. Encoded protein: CASSLADGSSYNEQFF.

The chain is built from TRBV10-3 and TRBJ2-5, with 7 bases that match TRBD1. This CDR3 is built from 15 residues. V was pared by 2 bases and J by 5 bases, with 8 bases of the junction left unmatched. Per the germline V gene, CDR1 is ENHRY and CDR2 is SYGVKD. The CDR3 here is CAISERDSQGETQYF. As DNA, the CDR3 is TGTGCCATCAGTGAGCGAGACTCACAGGGGGAGACCCAGTACTTC.

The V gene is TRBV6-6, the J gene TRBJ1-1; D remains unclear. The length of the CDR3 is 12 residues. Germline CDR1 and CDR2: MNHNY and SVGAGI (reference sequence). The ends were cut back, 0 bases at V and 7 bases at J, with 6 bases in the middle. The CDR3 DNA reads TGTGCCAGCAGTTACTCGCACATTGAAGCTTTCTTT. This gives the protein CASSYSHIEAFF.

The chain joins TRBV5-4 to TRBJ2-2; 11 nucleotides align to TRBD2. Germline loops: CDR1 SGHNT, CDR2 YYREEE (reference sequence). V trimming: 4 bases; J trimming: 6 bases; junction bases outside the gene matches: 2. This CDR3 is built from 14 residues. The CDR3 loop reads CASSLAGGAGELFF. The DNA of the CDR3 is TGTGCCAGCAGCCTAGCGGGAGGAGCCGGGGAGCTGTTTTTT.

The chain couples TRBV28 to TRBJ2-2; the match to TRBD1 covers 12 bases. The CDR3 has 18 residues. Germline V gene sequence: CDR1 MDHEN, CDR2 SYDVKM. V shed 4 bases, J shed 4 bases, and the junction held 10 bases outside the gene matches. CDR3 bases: TGTGCCAGCAGTTCACCGGGACAGGGGGCGCCTGTCACCGGGGAGCTGTTTTTT. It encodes CASSSPGQGAPVTGELFF.

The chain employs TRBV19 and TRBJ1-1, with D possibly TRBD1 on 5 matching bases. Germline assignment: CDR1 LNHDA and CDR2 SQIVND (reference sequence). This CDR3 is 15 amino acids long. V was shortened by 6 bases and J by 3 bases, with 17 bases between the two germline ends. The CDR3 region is CASRMFERGDTEAFF. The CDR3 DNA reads TGTGCCAGTAGAATGTTCGAAAGGGGTGACACTGAAGCTTTCTTT. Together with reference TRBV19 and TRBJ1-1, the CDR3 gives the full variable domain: DGGITQSPKYLFRKEGQNVTLSCEQNLNHDAMYWYRQDPGQGLRLIYYSQIVNDFQKGDIAEGYSVSREKKESFPLTVTSAQKNPTAFYLCASRMFERGDTEAFFGQGTRLTVV.

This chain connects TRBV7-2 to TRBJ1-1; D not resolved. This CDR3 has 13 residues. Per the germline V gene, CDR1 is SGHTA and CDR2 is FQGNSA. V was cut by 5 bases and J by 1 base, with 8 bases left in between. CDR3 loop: CASSLRRNTEAFF. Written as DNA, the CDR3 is TGTGCCAGCAGCCTAAGGAGGAACACTGAAGCTTTCTTT.

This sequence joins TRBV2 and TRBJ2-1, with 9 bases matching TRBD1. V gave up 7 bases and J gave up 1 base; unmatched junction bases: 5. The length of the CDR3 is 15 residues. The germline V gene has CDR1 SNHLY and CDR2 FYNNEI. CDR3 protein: CASIRDRESYNEQFF. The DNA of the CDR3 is TGTGCCAGCATCCGGGACAGGGAGTCCTACAATGAGCAGTTCTTC.

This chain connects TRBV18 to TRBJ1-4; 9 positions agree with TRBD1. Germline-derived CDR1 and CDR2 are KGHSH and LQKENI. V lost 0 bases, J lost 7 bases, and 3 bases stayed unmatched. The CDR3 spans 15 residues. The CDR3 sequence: CASSPPADRGEKLFF. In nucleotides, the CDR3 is TGTGCCAGCTCACCACCGGCGGACAGGGGTGAAAAACTGTTTTTT.

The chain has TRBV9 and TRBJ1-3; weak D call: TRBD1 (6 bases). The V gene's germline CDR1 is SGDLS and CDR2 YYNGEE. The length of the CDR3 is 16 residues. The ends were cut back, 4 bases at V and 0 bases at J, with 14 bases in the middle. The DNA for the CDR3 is TGTGCCAGCAGCAAATCGGACAGCTTCTCTGGAAACACCATATATTTT. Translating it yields CASSKSDSFSGNTIYF.